Below, 8 T cell receptor beta chains from the same sample are listed, as sequenced in a study of beta chain features in type 1 diabetes. As every portion of the isolated RNA was reverse transcribed, the sequencing read expressed TCRB transcripts. Generated by immunoSEQ multiplex PCR, the TCRdb table keeps only in-frame clones and is missing some. The table includes some 220,000 clones, roughly 10% detected once. The sample comprised central memory CD4+ T cells from blood. The receptors were gathered from a man younger than 35 in good health.

The genes are TRBV30 and TRBJ2-4, with TRBD1 matching 7 bases. This CDR3 region has 14 residues. CDR1 GTSNPN and CDR2 SVGIG come from the germline V gene (reference sequence). The V segment lost 5 bases and the J segment 9 bases; nucleotides outside the gene matches: 13. This CDR3 reads CAWADRTPRGIQYF. CDR3 in DNA: TGTGCCTGGGCGGACAGGACCCCAAGGGGCATTCAGTACTTC. Looking up the rest from reference TRBV30 and TRBJ2-4 gives the full variable domain: SQTIHQWPATLVQPVGSPLSLECTVEGTSNPNLYWYRQAAGRGLQLLFYSVGIGQISSEVPQNLSASRPQDRQFILSSKKLLLSDSGFYLCAWADRTPRGIQYFGAGTRLSVL.

CDR3 nucleotides: TGTGCCAGCAGCGTAGGGATGAGCCGGAGTGAAAAACTGTTTTTT. Residues: CASSVGMSRSEKLFF. V gene TRBV9 combines with J gene TRBJ1-4; D is unclear. With 0 bases removed from V and 7 bases from J, the gap between germline ends came to 13 bases. CDR3 size: 15 residues. The germline V gene has CDR1 SGDLS and CDR2 YYNGEE. The full variable domain, its missing parts supplied by reference TRBV9 and TRBJ1-4, is DSGVTQTPKHLITATGQRVTLRCSPRSGDLSVYWYQQSLDQGLQFLIQYYNGEERAKGNILERFSAQQFPDLHSELNLSSLELGDSALYFCASSVGMSRSEKLFFGSGTQLSVL.

This chain connects TRBV11-2 to TRBJ1-2, with TRBD1 as a possible D gene (6 bases). The V end lost 4 bases, the J end lost 8 bases, and 14 bases lay between the germline ends. The germline gives CDR1 SGHAT, CDR2 FQNNGV. The CDR3 is 13 amino acids. The CDR3 sequence is CASSSSGAVGYTF. CDR3 in DNA: TGTGCCAGCAGCTCCTCAGGGGCTGTAGGCTACACCTTC.

This clone was counted ten times or more. At one of its ends the junction is not consistent with the germline gene, which may arise from a read error. V gene TRBV7-7 combines with J gene TRBJ2-3, with D uncertain. This CDR3 comprises 15 residues. Germline CDR1 is SSHAT and CDR2 is FNYEAQ (reference sequence). CDR3 DNA: TGTGCTAGCAGCTTAGGGCACGGCCTCGGAGATACGCAGTATTTT. This gives the protein CASSLGHGLGDTQYF. The full variable domain, its missing parts supplied by reference TRBV7-7 and TRBJ2-3, is GAGVSQSPRYKVTKRGQDVTLRCDPISSHATLYWYQQALGQGPEFLTYFNYEAQPDKSGLPSDRFSAERPEGSISTLTIQRTEQRDSAMYRCASSLGHGLGDTQYFGPGTRLTVL.

This clone was counted between two and nine times. The rearrangement links TRBV6-5 to TRBJ1-2; D is possibly TRBD1 (5 bases). The CDR3 is 14 residues long. The V and J ends lost 6 bases and 2 bases respectively, with 13 bases between them. Germline CDR1 is MNHEY and CDR2 is SVGAGI. CDR3: CASSPTRGNYGYTF. In DNA form, the CDR3 reads TGTGCCAGCAGCCCTACTCGGGGGAACTATGGCTACACCTTC.

This clone was seen many times. The chain employs TRBV7-2 and TRBJ2-5, with 7 bases identical to TRBD2. The CDR3 has 15 residues. Germline V CDR1 and CDR2: SGHTA, FQGNSA. The trim removed 1 base at V and 1 base at J, leaving 3 bases unmatched. The CDR3 sequence is CASSLVGGTQETQYF. The CDR3 nucleotides read TGTGCCAGCAGCTTAGTGGGGGGGACCCAAGAGACCCAGTACTTC.

V and J are TRBV18 and TRBJ1-3; TRBD1 is a possible D gene (5 bases). CDR1 is KGHSH and CDR2 is LQKENI in the germline V gene. The ends were cut back, 3 bases at V and 3 bases at J, with 9 bases in the middle. The CDR3 sequence is 14 residues long. CDR3 sequence reads: CASSPGAGGNTIYF. The CDR3 nucleotides read TGTGCCAGCTCACCCGGGGCCGGTGGAAACACCATATATTTT. The whole variable domain, filled in from reference TRBV18 and TRBJ1-3, reads NAGVMQNPRHLVRRRGQEARLRCSPMKGHSHVYWYRQLPEEGLKFMVYLQKENIIDESGMPKERFSAEFPKEGPSILRIQQVVRGDSAAYFCASSPGAGGNTIYFGEGSWLTVV.

The chain links TRBV27 to TRBJ1-5; a possible D gene is TRBD1 (6 bases). This CDR3 contains 13 residues. The V and J ends lost 2 bases and 6 bases respectively, with 8 bases between them. Germline CDR1 is MNHEY and CDR2 is SMNVEV (reference sequence). The CDR3 DNA is TGTGCCAGCAGTTTAAGGGGGATTCAGCCCCAGCATTTT. Protein product: CASSLRGIQPQHF.